The 5 T cell receptor beta chains given below trace back to one sample, sequenced in a study of blood T cell repertoires in COVID-19. Profiled with immunoSEQ multiplex PCR; TCRdb holds only in-frame clones, not every one. The profile covers about 81,000 clones, with roughly 80% appearing a single time and 13% taken by the ten largest. The sample was peripheral blood. The receptors originated from a human donor in a cohort sampled during active COVID-19.

Written as DNA, the CDR3 is TGTGCCAGCAGTGTCCAACGTACGGCAGGCAATGAGCAGTTCTTC. Amino acids: CASSVQRTAGNEQFF. The chain combines TRBV2 with TRBJ2-1; D is unresolved. The V end was cut by 4 bases, the J end by 6 bases, with 16 bases between. The V gene's germline CDR1 is SNHLY and CDR2 FYNNEI. The CDR3 has 15 amino acids.

The rearrangement links TRBV11-2 to TRBJ2-5; TRBD2 might be the D (5 bases). This CDR3 has 12 amino acids. Germline CDR1 reads SGHAT; CDR2 reads FQNNGV. Trimming pared 3 bases from V and 5 bases from J, leaving 7 bases between. CDR3 protein: CASSFERETQYF. CDR3 in DNA: TGTGCCAGCAGCTTCGAGCGGGAGACCCAGTACTTC.

The genes are TRBV4-2 and TRBJ1-2; 7 bases are shared with TRBD1. The CDR3 extends over 16 amino acids. The germline gives CDR1 LGHNA, CDR2 YNFKEQ. V lost 0 bases, J lost 2 bases, and 6 bases stayed unmatched. The CDR3 here is CASSQDRAGGNYGYTF. The CDR3 DNA sequence: TGTGCCAGCAGCCAAGATAGGGCAGGGGGAAACTATGGCTACACCTTC.

The CDR3 bases are TGTGCCAGCAGCCTTAGGGACAGGGGTTACGAGCAGTACTTC. Amino acids: CASSLRDRGYEQYF. The chain joins TRBV3-1 (or the pseudogene TRBV3-2) to TRBJ2-7; TRBD1 matches at 10 bases. The CDR3 loop spans 14 amino acids. After removal of 4 bases from V and 4 bases from J, the junction contained 4 bases not matched to a gene. Germline V CDR1 and CDR2: LGHDT, YNNKEL (reference sequence).

The chain has TRBV19 and TRBJ2-5; D is possibly TRBD2 (5 bases). CDR3 length: 15 amino acids. Looked up from germline, CDR1 is LNHDA and CDR2 is SQIVND (reference sequence). V was pared by 4 bases and J by 1 base, with 13 bases between. CDR3 residues: CASSSLGAGQETQYF. CDR3 bases: TGTGCCAGTAGTAGCCTGGGAGCAGGCCAAGAGACCCAGTACTTC.